Described below is a single TCR beta chain sequence and its context. What this receptor recognizes is not known. Base quality data are lacking; no much larger clone is found one base away. Enrollment in ICON was initiated in the first half of 2016, and the last patient was enrolled in 2018. In a subcohort of 76 patients, fresh tumor and matched uninvolved tissue were collected for in-depth immune analyses, with TCR sequencing among those analyses. TCR sequencing was performed on DNA isolated from bulk tissue, without cell sorting. These data are taken from a study of tumor-infiltrating lymphocytes in localized non-small cell lung cancer (dated by TCRdb to the early 2020s). For the study in its entirety: The cohort covered several histologies, both smokers and never-smokers, and patients whose samples were collected after neoadjuvant chemotherapy. Each patient contributed resected tumor tissue and uninvolved lung tissue from the same patient, described as non-adjacent to the tumor. The overall ICON cohort was composed of over a hundred surgical patients with localized non-small cell lung cancer whose tumors were resected. The paired tumor versus uninvolved lung comparison of immunoSEQ T-cell fraction included some 50 patients. The same patients underwent several integrated assays, with TCR sequencing performed together with flow cytometry, multiplex immunofluorescence, RNA-seq, exome sequencing and proteomics.

Overall study results and their limits: Because different pieces of the same tissue were used for different assays, technical variation could not be separated from intratumor heterogeneity. Assay coverage differed among patients according to how much tissue was available, so only a subset of the cohort had TCR sequencing. No difference in TCR-derived T-cell fraction was observed between the flow cytometry-defined immunotypes IM1 (good prognosis) and IM2 (poor prognosis). No association of tumor T-cell fraction from TCR sequencing with recurrence-free survival was found (p = 0.61). In line with immunofluorescence CD3 counts, TCRbeta sequencing supported higher T cell infiltration in tumors compared with uninvolved lung tissue.

CDR1 and CDR2, looked up from the germline V gene, are SGHRS and YFSETQ. Measured from the cysteine to the phenylalanine, the CDR3 is 17 residues long. CDR3 DNA only is kept here, 51 bases in frame from base 1. Clipping removes 4 bases from V and 1 base from J, with 12 as the unmatched junction base count. The T-cell fraction in tumor and uninvolved lung tissue was obtained from TCR sequencing using the immunoSEQ assay. Under the source paper's analysis protocol: For survival analysis, patients were divided into high (upper tertile) and low (lower two tertiles) T-cell fraction groups, which were compared by log-rank test. A signed-rank test was used to test paired tumor versus uninvolved lung differences in T-cell fraction. TCRdb re-hosts the immuneACCESS table, in-frame sequences only. Its copies lack some clones; in the studies checked, an unresolved V gene accounts for under half of them, and the cause for the rest is not known. D and trimming were read from the DNA, whereas the V and J calls and clone size are those reported in that table. The sample includes 20,000 to 30,000 clones, with about two thirds observed a single time. About 15% of the sample is held by the ten biggest clonotypes.

Recombination linked TRBV5-1 to TRBJ2-5; TRBD2 matches 8 bases in the middle. The sequence was obtained from a human donor with non-small cell lung cancer. Sequenced input: lung tumor tissue. The DNA sequence follows: TGCGCCAGCAGCCCCCAGGGATTAGCGGGGTCCCAAGAGACCCAGTACTTC. Translated, this gives CASSPQGLAGSQETQYF.